Sequencing of this TCR beta chain was carried out in a study of OX40 agonist ivuxolimab in advanced cancers. At the level of the study: Mean age approximately 59 years, range about 23 to 80; around 80% male. General study results and limits: Antigens targeted by the expanded peripheral T cells were not determined. Certain nonresponders likewise exhibited a low normalized T-cell clonal expansion.

Trimming removed 5 bases from V and 4 bases from J, with 21 bases in between. From germline, CDR1 is SEHNR and CDR2 FQNEAQ (reference sequence). The CDR3 covers 18 residues. Sequencing was performed with immunoSEQ multiplex PCR; in TCRdb, only in-frame clones are kept and a portion is missing. The table lists fewer than 80,000 clones, roughly 87% of them singletons. Peripheral blood came from all dose cohorts at three timepoints. On this clone: The antigen is unknown.

This sequence originates from an adult with an advanced solid tumor such as melanoma, head and neck, liver or kidney cancer. Sequences were derived from CD4+ or CD8+ T cells sorted from blood, sampled in a trial of the OX40 agonist ivuxolimab. This chain joins TRBV7-9 and TRBJ2-6; D could derive from TRBD1 or TRBD2 (5 bases each). The CDR3 reads CASSQTEGARGGANVLTF. As DNA, the CDR3 is TGTGCCAGCAGCCAGACCGAAGGGGCACGGGGAGGGGCCAACGTCCTGACTTTC.